This T cell receptor beta chain was identified in a study of cytomegalovirus exposure and HLA in healthy donors. Germline V gene data show CDR1 as SGHAT and CDR2 as FQNNGV. V gave up 5 bases and J gave up 7 bases; unmatched junction bases: 9. This CDR3 has 15 residues. Only in-frame clones appear in the TCRdb table, and some are missing; sequencing was by immunoSEQ multiplex PCR. The table shows 75,000 to 90,000 clones, with 95% occurring only once. Overall study findings and caveats: The listing of 150 or so TCR beta chains classed them as cytomegalovirus-associated.

This clone was seen once. Antigen specificity is unknown. Sequencing was performed on PBMCs. The TCR comes from a woman younger than 30 in good health and CMV-seronegative. The rearrangement joins TRBV11-2 to TRBJ1-4; 8 positions agree with TRBD1. CDR3 in DNA: TGTGCCAGCAGCACCCAGGGGGCTTTCGGTGAAAAACTGTTTTTT. As protein: CASSTQGAFGEKLFF.